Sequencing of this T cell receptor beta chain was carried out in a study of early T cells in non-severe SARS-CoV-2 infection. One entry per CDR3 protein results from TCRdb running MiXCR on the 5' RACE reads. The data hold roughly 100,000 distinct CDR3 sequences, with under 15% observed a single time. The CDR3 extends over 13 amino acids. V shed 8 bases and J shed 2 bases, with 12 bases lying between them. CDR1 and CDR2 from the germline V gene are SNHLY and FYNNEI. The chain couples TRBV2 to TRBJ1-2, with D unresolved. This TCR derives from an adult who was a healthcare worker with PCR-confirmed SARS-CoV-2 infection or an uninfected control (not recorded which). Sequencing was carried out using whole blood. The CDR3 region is CASRAGRNYGYTF. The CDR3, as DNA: TGTGCCAGCCGCGCCGGGCGGAACTATGGCTACACCTTC.